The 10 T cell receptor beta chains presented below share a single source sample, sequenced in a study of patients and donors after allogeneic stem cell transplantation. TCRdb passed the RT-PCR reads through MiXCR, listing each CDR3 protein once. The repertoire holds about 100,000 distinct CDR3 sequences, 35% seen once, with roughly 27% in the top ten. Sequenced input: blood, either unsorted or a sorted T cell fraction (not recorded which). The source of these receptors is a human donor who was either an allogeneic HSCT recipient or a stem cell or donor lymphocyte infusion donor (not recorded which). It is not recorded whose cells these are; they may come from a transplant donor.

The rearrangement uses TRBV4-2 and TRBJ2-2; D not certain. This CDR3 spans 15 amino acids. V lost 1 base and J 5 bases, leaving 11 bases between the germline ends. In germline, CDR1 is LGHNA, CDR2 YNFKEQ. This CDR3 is CASSQVSGSTGELFF. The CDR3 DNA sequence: TGTGCCAGCAGCCAAGTCTCTGGGTCGACCGGGGAGCTGTTTTTT.

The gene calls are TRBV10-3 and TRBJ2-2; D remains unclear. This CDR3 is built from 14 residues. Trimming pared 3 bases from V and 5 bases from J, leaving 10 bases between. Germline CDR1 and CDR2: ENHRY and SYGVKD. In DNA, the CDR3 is TGTGCCATCAGTGACCCCCGGCGGACCGGGGAGCTGTTTTTT. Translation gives CAISDPRRTGELFF.

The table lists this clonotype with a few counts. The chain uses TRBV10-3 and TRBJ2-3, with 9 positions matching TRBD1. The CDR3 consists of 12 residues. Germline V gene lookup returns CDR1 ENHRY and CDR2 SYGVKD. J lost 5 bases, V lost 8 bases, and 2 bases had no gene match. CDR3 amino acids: CAIRQGGDTQYF. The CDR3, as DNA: TGTGCCATCCGACAGGGGGGAGATACGCAGTATTTT.

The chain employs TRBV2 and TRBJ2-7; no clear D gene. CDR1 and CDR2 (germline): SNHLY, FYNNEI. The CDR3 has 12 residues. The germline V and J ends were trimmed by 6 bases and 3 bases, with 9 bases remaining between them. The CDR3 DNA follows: TGTGCCAGCAGGGTAACAGTCTACGAGCAGTACTTC. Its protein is CASRVTVYEQYF.

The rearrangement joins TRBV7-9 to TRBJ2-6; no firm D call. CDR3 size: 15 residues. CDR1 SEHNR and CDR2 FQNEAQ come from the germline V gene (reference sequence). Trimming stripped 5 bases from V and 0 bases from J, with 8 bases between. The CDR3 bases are TGTGCCAGCAGCCAGACGGGCTCTGGGGCCAACGTCCTGACTTTC. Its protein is CASSQTGSGANVLTF.

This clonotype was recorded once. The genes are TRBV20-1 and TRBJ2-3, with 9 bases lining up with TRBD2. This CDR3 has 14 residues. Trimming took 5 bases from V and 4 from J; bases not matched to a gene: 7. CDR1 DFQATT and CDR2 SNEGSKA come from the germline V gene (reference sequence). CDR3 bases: TGCAGTGCTTTTAGCGGGAGCGTAGCAGATACGCAGTATTTT. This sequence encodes CSAFSGSVADTQYF.

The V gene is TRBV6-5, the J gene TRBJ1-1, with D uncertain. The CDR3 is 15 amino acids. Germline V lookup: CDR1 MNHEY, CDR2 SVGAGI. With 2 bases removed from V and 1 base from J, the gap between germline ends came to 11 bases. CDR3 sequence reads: CASSYPGRKNTEAFF. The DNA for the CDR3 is TGTGCCAGCAGTTACCCCGGCCGAAAGAACACTGAAGCTTTCTTT.

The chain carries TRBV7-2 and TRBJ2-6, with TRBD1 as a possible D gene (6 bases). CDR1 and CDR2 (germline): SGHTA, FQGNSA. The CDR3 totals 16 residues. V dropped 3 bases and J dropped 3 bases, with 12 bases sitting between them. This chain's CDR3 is CASSFGRGYGANVLTF. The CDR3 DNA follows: TGTGCCAGCAGCTTTGGCAGGGGTTATGGGGCCAACGTCCTGACTTTC. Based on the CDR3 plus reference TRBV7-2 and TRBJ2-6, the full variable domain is GAGVSQSPSNKVTEKGKDVELRCDPISGHTALYWYRQSLGQGLEFLIYFQGNSAPDKSGLPSDRFSAERTGGSVSTLTIQRTQQEDSAVYLCASSFGRGYGANVLTFGAGSRLTVL.

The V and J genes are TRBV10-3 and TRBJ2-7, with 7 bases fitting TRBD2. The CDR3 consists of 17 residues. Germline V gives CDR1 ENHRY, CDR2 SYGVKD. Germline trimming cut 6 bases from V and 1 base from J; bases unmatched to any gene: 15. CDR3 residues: CAISGGKAGTGSYEQYF. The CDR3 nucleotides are TGTGCCATCAGCGGGGGGAAGGCGGGAACCGGTTCCTACGAGCAGTACTTC.

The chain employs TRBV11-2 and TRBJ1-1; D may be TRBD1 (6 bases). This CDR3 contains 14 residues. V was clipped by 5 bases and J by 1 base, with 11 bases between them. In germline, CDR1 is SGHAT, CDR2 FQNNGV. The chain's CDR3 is CASSPLRGNTEAFF. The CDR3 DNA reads TGTGCCAGCAGCCCTCTCAGGGGGAACACTGAAGCTTTCTTT.